These 30 T cell receptor beta chains were all obtained from the same sample, sequenced in a study of Graves' ophthalmopathy and Graves' hyperthyroidism. RNA served as the template for amplifying TCR beta CDR3 regions. Second-round multiplex PCR came after a first-round RT-PCR that employed HTBI primers. One entry per CDR3 protein, called by TCRdb with MiXCR from the multiplex PCR reads. The sample carries approximately 210,000 distinct CDR3 sequences, roughly 27% recorded once. Sample: peripheral blood. These receptors came from a man aged 45-60 years with Graves' ophthalmopathy.

This chain connects TRBV29-1 to TRBJ2-3; 11 positions agree with TRBD2. The CDR3 is 16 residues long. Germline lookup yields CDR1 SQVTM and CDR2 ANQGSEA. Losses at the gene ends were 3 bases for V and 2 bases for J; bases not matched to a gene: 7. CDR3 coding DNA: TGCAGCGTTGATCTAGCGGGAGGTTCTCCCACAGATACGCAGTATTTT. It specifies CSVDLAGGSPTDTQYF.

The sample holds many counts of this clonotype. The chain combines TRBV12-3 or TRBV12-4 with TRBJ2-7, with D hard to call. The CDR3 length is 11 residues. Trimming removed 8 bases at V and 3 bases at J, with 8 bases between. Here the CDR3 DNA reads TGTGCCAGCGCTCGGAACTACGAGCAGTACTTC. Its protein is CASARNYEQYF.

V usage is TRBV15 and J usage is TRBJ1-1, with 7 bases fitting TRBD1. J gave up 1 base and V 1 base, and 3 bases lay outside the gene matches. Germline CDR1 reads LNHNV; CDR2 reads YYDKDF (reference sequence). The CDR3 covers 15 residues. The chain's CDR3 is CATSRGQGGNTEAFF. The DNA for the CDR3 is TGTGCCACCAGCAGAGGACAGGGAGGGAACACTGAAGCTTTCTTT.

This clonotype was observed at least ten times. The CDR3 reads CSAKKGAENTEAFF. The DNA for the CDR3 is TGCAGTGCTAAAAAGGGGGCCGAGAACACTGAAGCTTTCTTT. The chain links TRBV20-1 to TRBJ1-1; 7 nucleotides agree with TRBD1. Trimming cost V 4 bases and J 1 base; bases outside gene matches: 6. Germline V gene lookup returns CDR1 DFQATT and CDR2 SNEGSKA (reference sequence). This CDR3 has 14 residues.

This clonotype is a singleton in its sample. The rearrangement joins TRBV12-3 or TRBV12-4 to TRBJ2-2; TRBD2 agrees at 12 bases. CDR3 size: 15 residues. The V and J ends lost 6 bases and 3 bases, in that order; junction bases with no gene match: 2. This chain's CDR3 is CASRGLAGYTGELFF. In DNA, the CDR3 is TGTGCCAGCAGAGGACTAGCGGGATACACCGGGGAGCTGTTTTTT.

In this sample, this clonotype turned up many times. The J gene is TRBJ2-4, the V gene TRBV27; 9 positions match TRBD1. Germline assignment: CDR1 MNHEY and CDR2 SMNVEV (reference sequence). The trim removed 6 bases at V and 3 bases at J, leaving 3 bases unmatched. The length of the CDR3 is 14 residues. CDR3 amino acids: CASRQGAVKNIQYF. CDR3 bases: TGTGCCAGCAGACAGGGGGCTGTCAAAAACATTCAGTACTTC.

This clonotype came up many times. J is TRBJ1-1 and V is TRBV4-2, with 9 nucleotides matching TRBD1. The CDR3 length is 15 residues. Losses at the gene ends were 5 bases for V and 1 base for J; bases not matched to a gene: 5. The germline V gene encodes CDR1 LGHNA and CDR2 YNFKEQ. CDR3 protein: CASSSKDRGNTEAFF. In DNA, the CDR3 is TGTGCCAGCAGCTCCAAGGACAGGGGGAACACTGAAGCTTTCTTT.

At least ten counts were recorded for this clonotype. The J gene is TRBJ1-5, the V gene TRBV19; 10 nucleotides align to TRBD1. Germline lookup yields CDR1 LNHDA and CDR2 SQIVND (reference sequence). Trimming removed 5 bases from V and 4 bases from J; junction bases left unmatched: 11. The CDR3 covers 17 residues. This CDR3 is CASSLTGTGAPNQPQHF. The CDR3 coding sequence is TGTGCCAGTAGTCTCACCGGGACAGGGGCCCCGAATCAGCCCCAGCATTTT.

The chain recombines TRBV7-9 with TRBJ1-2, with 8 nucleotides matching TRBD1. The CDR3 consists of 12 residues. Germline V gene lookup returns CDR1 SEHNR and CDR2 FQNEAQ (reference sequence). Germline trimming cut 4 bases from V and 11 bases from J; bases unmatched to any gene: 6. The CDR3 protein is CASSSFGTGYTF. In DNA, the CDR3 is TGTGCCAGCAGCTCATTCGGGACAGGATACACCTTC.

This clonotype was detected many times. This chain connects TRBV20-1 to TRBJ1-2, with D perhaps TRBD1 (5 bases). In germline, CDR1 is DFQATT, CDR2 SNEGSKA (reference sequence). The CDR3 extends over 12 amino acids. V was pared by 5 bases and J by 6 bases, with 13 bases between. CDR3 in amino acids: CSAFGASDGYTF. The DNA of the CDR3 is TGCAGTGCTTTCGGGGCTTCGGATGGCTACACCTTC.

This clonotype was detected ten times or more. J is TRBJ1-5 and V is TRBV10-3, with 7 bases identical to TRBD1. Looked up from germline, CDR1 is ENHRY and CDR2 is SYGVKD. The CDR3 is 14 residues long. Germline trimming cut 10 bases from V and 3 bases from J; bases unmatched to any gene: 9. CDR3 bases: TGTGCCACAAGGACAGGAACGGTCAATCAGCCCCAGCATTTT. Protein sequence: CATRTGTVNQPQHF.

This clonotype has a count of ten or more. This chain links TRBV27 with TRBJ2-4, with 8 bases fitting TRBD1. This CDR3 contains 16 residues. Unmatched junction bases numbered 14, after V lost 5 bases and J lost 8 bases. Germline assignment: CDR1 MNHEY and CDR2 SMNVEV (reference sequence). In nucleotides, the CDR3 is TGTGCCAGCAGTCGGACAGGGAGAACGGGATGGGACATTCAGTACTTC. Protein product: CASSRTGRTGWDIQYF.

This clonotype has at least ten counts. The V call is TRBV12-3 or TRBV12-4, the J call TRBJ1-2; D gene ambiguous. V lost 4 bases and J 8 bases, leaving 8 bases between the germline ends. This CDR3 comprises 11 residues. The chain's CDR3 is CASSSPRGYTF. CDR3 coding DNA: TGTGCCAGCAGTTCCCCCCGGGGCTACACCTTC.

There are many counts of this clonotype. The chain combines TRBV5-1 with TRBJ2-7; TRBD1 aligns across 9 bases. V trimming: 4 bases; J trimming: 3 bases; junction bases outside the gene matches: 11. The CDR3 contains 16 residues. The germline gives CDR1 SGHRS, CDR2 YFSETQ. The CDR3 here is CASSPAPGQGYYEQYF. The CDR3 bases are TGCGCCAGCAGCCCGGCACCGGGACAGGGTTACTACGAGCAGTACTTC.

This clonotype was detected many times. The chain uses TRBV12-3 or TRBV12-4 and TRBJ2-2, with a tentative D call TRBD1 (6 bases). Trimming removed 9 bases at V and 0 bases at J, with 17 bases between. The CDR3 runs 16 residues. CDR3 DNA: TGTGCCAGTTTGAAAGGGGGATCCGCGAACACCGGGGAGCTGTTTTTT. Protein sequence: CASLKGGSANTGELFF.

This clonotype showed up many times. The chain carries TRBV18 and TRBJ2-5, with 7 positions matching TRBD1. The CDR3 has 14 residues. Germline-derived CDR1 and CDR2 are KGHSH and LQKENI. V gave up 2 bases and J gave up 5 bases; unmatched junction bases: 5. CDR3 coding DNA: TGTGCCAGCTCACCAACGGGACAGACGGAGACCCAGTACTTC. It yields the protein CASSPTGQTETQYF.

The V call is TRBV28, the J call TRBJ1-6; D unresolved. V lost 1 base and J 9 bases, leaving 4 bases between the germline ends. The V gene's germline CDR1 is MDHEN and CDR2 SYDVKM. There are 12 residues in the CDR3. Here the CDR3 reads CASSLSGSPLHF. The CDR3 coding sequence is TGTGCCAGCAGTTTATCCGGTTCACCCCTCCACTTT.

The table lists this clonotype with a count of one. The chain joins TRBV7-2 to TRBJ1-6; D call uncertain. CDR3 length equals 14 residues. Germline CDR1 is SGHTA and CDR2 is FQGNSA. The V end was cut by 6 bases, the J end by 0 bases, with 6 bases between. CDR3 sequence (DNA): TGTGCCAGCAGGAAGAGCTCCTATAATTCACCCCTCCACTTT. Translated: CASRKSSYNSPLHF. The full variable domain, completed using reference TRBV7-2 and TRBJ1-6, is GAGVSQSPSNKVTEKGKDVELRCDPISGHTALYWYRQSLGQGLEFLIYFQGNSAPDKSGLPSDRFSAERTGGSVSTLTIQRTQQEDSAVYLCASRKSSYNSPLHFGNGTRLTVT.

This clonotype was observed at least ten times. The chain is built from TRBV27 and TRBJ2-5, with 11 bases matching TRBD1. The CDR3 extends over 14 amino acids. Germline-derived CDR1 and CDR2 are MNHEY and SMNVEV (reference sequence). Unmatched junction bases numbered 5, after V lost 7 bases and J lost 4 bases. CDR3 DNA: TGTGCCAGCACCCCGGGACAGGGGGGAGAGACCCAGTACTTC. Protein sequence: CASTPGQGGETQYF.

This clonotype was counted ten times or more. The chain joins TRBV5-1 to TRBJ2-5, with 8 nucleotides matching TRBD2. Per the germline V gene, CDR1 is SGHRS and CDR2 is YFSETQ. This CDR3 is built from 16 residues. J lost 0 bases, V lost 4 bases, and 8 bases had no gene match. The CDR3 coding sequence is TGCGCCAGCAGCCAAACTAGCGGAGTGTACCAAGAGACCCAGTACTTC. It codes for CASSQTSGVYQETQYF.

This clonotype was detected ten times or more. J is TRBJ2-3 and V is TRBV11-1, with TRBD2 identical over 11 bases. CDR1 is SGHAT, CDR2 FQDESV, per germline (reference sequence). With 7 bases clipped from V and 3 bases from J, the junction kept 12 bases outside the gene matches. The CDR3 contains 17 residues. CDR3 nucleotide sequence: TGTGCCAGCATCACTCTGGCTAGCGGGAGGAGGACAGATACGCAGTATTTT. This encodes CASITLASGRRTDTQYF.

This clonotype was picked up many times. This chain connects TRBV20-1 to TRBJ2-7; D not resolved. Germline V CDR1 and CDR2: DFQATT, SNEGSKA (reference sequence). Trimming cost V 4 bases and J 2 bases, with 9 bases left between them. There are 12 residues in the CDR3. The CDR3 here is CSATRTAYEQYF. The CDR3 bases are TGCAGTGCTACCAGGACCGCCTACGAGCAGTACTTC.

This clonotype was counted ten times or more. The chain is built from TRBV6-1 and TRBJ1-1; D is unresolved. Germline V gives CDR1 MNHNS, CDR2 SASEGT. Deletions cut 5 bases from V and 4 bases from J, with 23 bases between. The CDR3 has 17 residues. CDR3: CASSQSFLHLQGTEAFF. In DNA form, the CDR3 reads TGTGCCAGCAGTCAATCTTTTCTCCATCTCCAAGGCACTGAAGCTTTCTTT.

There are many counts of this clonotype. The rearrangement joins TRBV10-3 to TRBJ2-5; unclear D gene. Germline CDR1 ENHRY, CDR2 SYGVKD. Between the trimmed V and J ends, which lost 5 bases and 1 base, there was a span of 8 bases. The CDR3 spans 13 residues. In DNA, the CDR3 is TGTGCCATCAGTACCAGCCCCCAAGAGACCCAGTACTTC. Translated: CAISTSPQETQYF.

The chain couples TRBV5-1 to TRBJ1-2, with D tentatively TRBD1 (5 bases). Germline CDR1 SGHRS, CDR2 YFSETQ. CDR3 length equals 16 residues. Trimming took off 2 bases at V and 0 bases at J, with 14 bases between the two ends. The CDR3 DNA reads as TGCGCCAGCAGCTTTTCTGGTCAGACAGCTAACTATGGCTACACCTTC. This gives the protein CASSFSGQTANYGYTF.

The sample holds many counts of this clonotype. The rearrangement uses TRBV7-9 and TRBJ2-7; 12 positions agree with TRBD2. The CDR3 length is 15 residues. Germline V gene lookup returns CDR1 SEHNR and CDR2 FQNEAQ (reference sequence). V lost 5 bases to trimming and J lost 6 bases; unmatched junction nucleotides: 8. The CDR3 coding sequence is TGTGCCAGCAGCCTACCCGGGACTAGCGGGCGCGAGCAGTACTTC. Protein sequence: CASSLPGTSGREQYF. Full variable domain (remainder filled in from reference TRBV7-9 and TRBJ2-7): DTGVSQNPRHKITKRGQNVTFRCDPISEHNRLYWYRQTLGQGPEFLTYFQNEAQLEKSRLLSDRFSAERPKGSFSTLEIQRTEQGDSAMYLCASSLPGTSGREQYFGPGTRLTVT.

This clonotype was observed at least ten times. The CDR3 DNA reads TGCAGCGTCGCCGCCGGGACAGGGGGCACTGAAGCTTTCTTT. This codes for CSVAAGTGGTEAFF. The rearrangement uses TRBV29-1 and TRBJ1-1; 11 bases agree with TRBD1. The V gene end was trimmed by 6 bases and the J gene end by 4 bases; junction bases not matched to a gene: 7. This CDR3 region has 14 residues. The germline CDR1 and CDR2 sequences are SQVTM and ANQGSEA.

This clonotype showed up many times. The genes are TRBV6-2 or TRBV6-3 and TRBJ2-7; TRBD1 matches at 8 bases. The V segment lost 8 bases and the J segment 3 bases; nucleotides outside the gene matches: 9. CDR1 and CDR2 (germline): MNHEY, SVGEGT. This CDR3 spans 14 amino acids. The CDR3 DNA follows: TGTGCCAGCGGGCAGGGGACAGGACTCTACGAGCAGTACTTC. Protein: CASGQGTGLYEQYF.

This clonotype was found many times. The genes are TRBV12-3 or TRBV12-4 and TRBJ2-4, with TRBD1 matching over 7 bases. Trimming cost V 2 bases and J 7 bases; bases outside gene matches: 5. The CDR3 has 14 residues. CDR3 sequence (DNA): TGTGCCAGCAGTTTAAGGGGGCTCCCCAACATTCAGTACTTC. Protein product: CASSLRGLPNIQYF.

This chain links TRBV6-2 or TRBV6-3 with TRBJ2-7, with D tentatively TRBD2 (5 bases). Looked up from germline, CDR1 is MNHEY and CDR2 is SVGEGT. The CDR3 length is 18 residues. The V gene lost 2 bases and the J gene lost 7 bases, with 27 bases spanning the gap. This chain's CDR3 is CASSYDHPASPDEEEQYF. The DNA for the CDR3 is TGTGCCAGCAGTTACGACCATCCAGCTAGCCCCGATGAAGAGGAGCAGTACTTC.